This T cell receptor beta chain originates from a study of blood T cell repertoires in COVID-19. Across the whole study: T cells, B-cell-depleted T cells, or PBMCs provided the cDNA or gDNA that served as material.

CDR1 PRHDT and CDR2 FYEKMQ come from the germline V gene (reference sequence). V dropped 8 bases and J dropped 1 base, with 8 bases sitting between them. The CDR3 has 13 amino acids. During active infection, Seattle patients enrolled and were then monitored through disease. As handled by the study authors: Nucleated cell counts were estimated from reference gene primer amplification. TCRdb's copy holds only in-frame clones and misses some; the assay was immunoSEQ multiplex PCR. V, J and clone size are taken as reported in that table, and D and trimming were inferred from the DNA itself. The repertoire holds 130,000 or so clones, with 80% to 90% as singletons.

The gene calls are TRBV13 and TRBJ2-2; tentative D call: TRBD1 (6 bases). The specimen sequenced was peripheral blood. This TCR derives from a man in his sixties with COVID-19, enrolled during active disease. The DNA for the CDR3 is TGTGCCAGCCAGGACAGGAACACCGGGGAGCTGTTTTTT. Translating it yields CASQDRNTGELFF. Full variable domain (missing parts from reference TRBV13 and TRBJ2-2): AAGVIQSPRHLIKEKRETATLKCYPIPRHDTVYWYQQGPGQDPQFLISFYEKMQSDKGSIPDRFSAQQFSDYHSELNMSSLELGDSALYFCASQDRNTGELFFGEGSRLTVL.